These 18 T cell receptor beta chains came from one sample sequenced in a study of human T cells and chemical hapten exposure. Specified time point: patch test 2, 6 weeks after DPC sensitization. The treatment is: therapeutic diphenylcyclopropenone sensitization with weekly scalp DPC. TCRdb itself ran the RACE reads through MiXCR, one entry per CDR3 protein. Of 120,000 to 150,000 distinct CDR3 sequences in the sample, around 11% were seen once. Here the sequenced sample was whole blood, taken in connection with sensitization to the hapten diphenylcyclopropenone (DPC). The receptors derive from a woman between 50 and 59 years old with alopecia areata. Some clones in this sample may be carry-over from other donors' samples.

There are many counts of this clonotype. This chain connects TRBV20-1 to TRBJ2-3; 9 bases are a match to TRBD2. V gave up 5 bases and J gave up 2 bases; unmatched junction bases: 5. Germline V gene lookup returns CDR1 DFQATT and CDR2 SNEGSKA (reference sequence). The CDR3 totals 14 residues. CDR3 region: CSAYLAGFTDTQYF. As DNA, the CDR3 is TGCAGTGCTTACCTAGCGGGATTCACAGATACGCAGTATTTT.

The chain carries TRBV18 and TRBJ2-7; no clear D. V was trimmed by 2 bases and J by 0 bases, leaving 11 bases between them. The CDR3 is made up of 15 amino acids. Germline V gene sequence: CDR1 KGHSH, CDR2 LQKENI. Written as DNA, the CDR3 is TGTGCCAGCTCACCAGGCGGAAGCTCCTCCTACGAGCAGTACTTC. This encodes CASSPGGSSSYEQYF.

This chain joins TRBV19 and TRBJ1-6, with 10 bases that match TRBD1. The length of the CDR3 is 15 residues. The J segment lost 9 bases and the V segment lost 2 bases, leaving 4 bases of the junction unmatched. Germline values: CDR1 LNHDA, CDR2 SQIVND (reference sequence). The chain's CDR3 is CASSIRQGAGSPLHF. In DNA form, the CDR3 reads TGTGCCAGTAGTATACGACAGGGGGCCGGTTCACCCCTCCACTTT.

This clonotype has more than one count but fewer than ten. The gene calls are TRBV2 and TRBJ2-4; the D gene could be TRBD1 or TRBD2 (5 bases each). The CDR3 totals 15 residues. V was clipped by 6 bases and J by 8 bases, with 20 bases between them. The V gene's germline CDR1 is SNHLY and CDR2 FYNNEI. CDR3 protein: CASSKDTFLGDIQYF. The CDR3 DNA follows: TGTGCCAGCAGCAAGGACACCTTCCTCGGGGACATTCAGTACTTC.

This clonotype turned up a few times. This chain uses TRBV7-6 with TRBJ2-5, with D unresolved. This CDR3 is built from 12 residues. The germline V and J ends were trimmed by 5 bases and 0 bases, with 4 bases remaining between them. CDR1 is SGHVS, CDR2 FNYEAQ, per germline. CDR3 sequence reads: CASSVDQETQYF. DNA for the CDR3: TGTGCCAGCAGCGTAGACCAAGAGACCCAGTACTTC.

The sample holds a few counts of this clonotype. The V call is TRBV19, the J call TRBJ2-3; D is uncertain. Germline lookup yields CDR1 LNHDA and CDR2 SQIVND (reference sequence). This CDR3 spans 11 amino acids. Trimming left V 1 base short and J 5 bases short, with 1 base between. The CDR3 sequence is CASSIGDTQYF. CDR3 DNA sequence: TGTGCCAGTAGTATAGGAGATACGCAGTATTTT.

This clonotype was picked up many times. The chain links TRBV18 to TRBJ2-7, with D tentatively TRBD1 or TRBD2 (5 bases each). Germline assignment: CDR1 KGHSH and CDR2 LQKENI. V lost 3 bases to trimming and J lost 4 bases, with 10 bases between them. The CDR3 spans 13 residues. CDR3 sequence reads: CASSPQGPYEQYF. The CDR3 DNA reads TGTGCCAGCTCACCCCAGGGACCTTACGAGCAGTACTTC.

This chain uses TRBV11-2 with TRBJ1-3; TRBD1 agrees at 7 bases. Per the germline V gene, CDR1 is SGHAT and CDR2 is FQNNGV. Unmatched junction bases numbered 6, after V lost 1 base and J lost 0 bases. The CDR3 runs 17 residues. DNA for the CDR3: TGTGCCAGCAGCTTAGCACTTGGGACAGTCTCTGGAAACACCATATATTTT. Its protein product is CASSLALGTVSGNTIYF.

This clonotype was found many times. The chain carries TRBV7-3 and TRBJ2-2; D is unclear. V dropped 4 bases and J dropped 5 bases, with 8 bases sitting between them. CDR1 and CDR2 (germline): SGHTA, FQGTGA. This CDR3 comprises 13 residues. In DNA, the CDR3 is TGTGCCAGCAGCTCCCCTCAAACCGGGGAGCTGTTTTTT. Translated, it gives CASSSPQTGELFF.

V gene TRBV6-5 combines with J gene TRBJ2-5; the D gene could be TRBD1 or TRBD2 (5 bases each). V was pared by 7 bases and J by 7 bases, with 13 bases between. The CDR3 totals 12 residues. Germline CDR1 MNHEY, CDR2 SVGAGI. Written as DNA, the CDR3 is TGTGCCAGCACTACAGGTGGAGGGACCCAGTACTTC. The encoded protein is CASTTGGGTQYF.

J is TRBJ2-7 and V is TRBV19; 10 positions match TRBD1. V was clipped by 1 base and J by 2 bases; unmatched bases: 2. The CDR3 contains 15 residues. Germline V gene sequence: CDR1 LNHDA, CDR2 SQIVND (reference sequence). The CDR3 nucleotides are TGTGCCAGTAGTATAGTCGGACAGGGGGCCTACGAGCAGTACTTC. Amino acids: CASSIVGQGAYEQYF.

For this clonotype: No conserved phenylalanine or tryptophan ends this CDR3, so it is likely a read error. The chain is built from TRBV7-3 and TRBJ2-2; 9 nucleotides agree with TRBD1. J gave up 7 bases and V 6 bases, and 9 bases lay outside the gene matches. The CDR3 has 15 residues. Germline CDR1 is SGHTA and CDR2 is FQGTGA. The CDR3 reads CASRAQGATGGELFS. The CDR3 coding sequence is TGTGCCAGCAGGGCACAGGGGGCGACTGGCGGGGAGCTGTTTTCT.

There are many counts of this clonotype. The rearrangement joins TRBV7-9 to TRBJ2-3, with D perhaps matching TRBD2 (5 bases). Looked up from germline, CDR1 is SEHNR and CDR2 is FQNEAQ (reference sequence). Trimming cost V 2 bases and J 3 bases, with 9 bases left between them. This CDR3 is built from 14 residues. CDR3 loop: CASSLLAGTDTQYF. Here the CDR3 DNA reads TGTGCCAGCAGCTTACTAGCCGGGACAGATACGCAGTATTTT.

A few counts support this clonotype. The chain joins TRBV5-6 to TRBJ2-3, with 12 bases that match TRBD2. The CDR3 runs 19 residues. Germline CDR1 SGHDT, CDR2 YYEEEE. V was pared by 0 bases and J by 0 bases, with 8 bases of the junction left unmatched. As DNA, the CDR3 is TGTGCCAGCAGCTTGGTCCGACTAGCGGGAGTCGGGAGCACAGATACGCAGTATTTT. Its protein is CASSLVRLAGVGSTDTQYF.

V and J are TRBV20-1 and TRBJ1-1, with TRBD1 matching over 7 bases. Germline V gene sequence: CDR1 DFQATT, CDR2 SNEGSKA (reference sequence). The CDR3 spans 12 residues. J was trimmed by 5 bases and V by 6 bases; bases with no gene match: 6. Here the CDR3 DNA reads TGCAGTGCAACCGGGACAGATACTGAAGCTTTCTTT. Translating it yields CSATGTDTEAFF.

The chain employs TRBV7-2 and TRBJ1-1; D gene unclear. This CDR3 has 13 residues. Trimming removed 2 bases from V and 7 bases from J, with 11 bases in between. Germline V gene lookup returns CDR1 SGHTA and CDR2 FQGNSA. In DNA form, the CDR3 reads TGTGCCAGCAGCTTAACTCCGGGAGTTGAAGCTTTCTTT. Its translation is CASSLTPGVEAFF.

With respect to this clonotype: A read error is possible here, since a much larger clone lies one base away. The CDR3 DNA follows: TGTGCCTGGAGTTTGGGGACGGGGAACTCTGAAGCTTTCTTT. The encoded protein is CAWSLGTGNSEAFF. The chain uses TRBV30 and TRBJ1-1; TRBD1 might be the D (5 bases). Germline V gene data show CDR1 as GTSNPN and CDR2 as SVGIG (reference sequence). The CDR3 is made up of 14 amino acids.

The chain joins TRBV5-1 to TRBJ1-1; D remains ambiguous. Germline values: CDR1 SGHRS, CDR2 YFSETQ. This CDR3 comprises 16 residues. Trimming removed 1 base from V and 3 bases from J, with 16 bases in between. The CDR3 sequence: CASSLSRSGTDTEAFF. The CDR3, as DNA: TGCGCCAGCAGCTTGTCACGTTCTGGTACGGACACTGAAGCTTTCTTT.